These T cell receptor beta chains were read from a single sample in a study of blood T cell repertoires in COVID-19. Method: immunoSEQ multiplex PCR; TCRdb's copy keeps in-frame clones and lacks some. This table holds about 330,000 clones, 87% found once. The sequencing input was peripheral blood. These TCRs come from a man between 25 and 39 years old with COVID-19, enrolled during active disease. Each CDR3 is given with its conserved first and last residue. D genes are given only for firm matches. Clone sizes are given selectively: once, few, many, or a class where the clone is expanded.

J gene,V gene,clone size,D gene,CDR3 protein,CDR3 DNA
TRBJ2-2,TRBV2,-,TRBD2,CASIERGWGGELFF,TGTGCCAGCATTGAGCGGGGCTGGGGCGGGGAGCTGTTTTTT
TRBJ2-3,TRBV28,-,-,CASRLEDTQYF,TGTGCCAGCCGGTTAGAGGATACGCAGTATTTT
TRBJ1-2,TRBV25-1,few,-,CASSEYGVGPRSGYTF,TGTGCCAGCAGTGAATATGGGGTGGGGCCCAGGAGCGGCTACACCTTC
TRBJ2-5,TRBV27,-,-,CASSPTWGVAQETQYF,TGTGCCAGCAGTCCCACATGGGGAGTGGCCCAAGAGACCCAGTACTTC
TRBJ2-7,TRBV19,-,TRBD2,CASSIRGSGGEQYF,TGTGCCAGTAGTATAAGGGGTAGCGGGGGAGAGCAGTACTTC
TRBJ1-1,TRBV30,-,-,CAWDRSLGTEAFF,TGTGCCTGGGACAGGAGTCTGGGCACTGAAGCTTTCTTT
TRBJ1-1,TRBV6-2/TRBV6-3,-,-,CASSSHALTGKGGTEAFF,TGTGCCAGCAGTTCCCACGCCCTTACAGGGAAAGGGGGCACTGAAGCTTTCTTT
TRBJ2-2,TRBV6-5,-,-,CASSHGTKGGELFF,TGTGCCAGCAGTCACGGGACAAAAGGCGGGGAGCTGTTTTTT
TRBJ2-5,TRBV5-1,-,TRBD1,CASSLVQGEETQYF,TGCGCCAGCAGCTTGGTCCAGGGGGAAGAGACCCAGTACTTC
TRBJ1-2,TRBV18,-,TRBD1,CASSPDRAFYGYTF,TGTGCCAGCTCACCCGACAGGGCTTTCTATGGCTACACCTTC
TRBJ2-2,TRBV18,-,-,CASSPRDRNTGELFF,TGTGCCAGCTCACCGCGGGACAGGAACACCGGGGAGCTGTTTTTT
TRBJ1-1,TRBV9,-,-,CVSSASDSMNTEAFF,TGTGTCAGCAGCGCCTCAGACAGTATGAACACTGAAGCTTTCTTT
TRBJ1-1,TRBV29-1,-,-,CSVQLQRDTEAFF,TGCAGCGTTCAACTACAGAGGGACACTGAAGCTTTCTTT
TRBJ2-3,TRBV6-2/TRBV6-3,-,-,CASSYRGVATDTQYF,TGTGCCAGCAGTTACAGGGGCGTGGCAACAGATACGCAGTATTTT
TRBJ1-4,TRBV2,-,TRBD1,CASTRTGGSTNEKLFF,TGTGCCAGCACTAGGACAGGGGGCTCTACTAATGAAAAACTGTTTTTT
TRBJ1-2,TRBV4-2,-,-,CASSQDVDGYTF,TGTGCCAGCAGCCAAGATGTCGATGGCTACACCTTC
TRBJ1-6,TRBV28,-,-,CASSFSSSYNSPLHF,TGTGCCAGCAGTTTCTCGAGCTCCTATAATTCACCCCTCCACTTT
TRBJ2-3,TRBV5-1,-,-,CASRSGTFSQGSTDTQYF,TGCGCCAGCAGGAGTGGCACTTTTTCACAGGGTAGCACAGATACGCAGTATTTT
TRBJ2-3,TRBV4-1,-,TRBD2,CASSQDPPLAAQGSTQYF,TGCGCCAGCAGCCAAGATCCTCCACTAGCGGCCCAAGGGAGTACGCAGTATTTT
TRBJ1-1,TRBV19,-,TRBD1,CASSKHTGEGGEAFF,TGTGCCAGTAGTAAACATACAGGGGAAGGGGGTGAAGCTTTCTTT
TRBJ1-5,TRBV28,-,-,CASSLPSGLKQPQHF,TGTGCCAGCAGTTTACCATCAGGTTTAAAACAGCCCCAGCATTTT
TRBJ2-3,TRBV4-2,-,-,CASSQVEGPTDTQYF,TGTGCCAGCAGCCAAGTGGAGGGCCCCACAGATACGCAGTATTTT
TRBJ2-1,TRBV6-5,-,-,CASSYSPGEQFF,TGTGCCAGCAGTTACTCCCCAGGGGAGCAGTTCTTC
TRBJ1-4,TRBV3-1/TRBV3-2,few,TRBD1,CASSQDRGGPSEKLFF,TGTGCCAGCAGCCAGGACAGGGGAGGTCCGTCGGAAAAACTGTTTTTT
TRBJ1-5,TRBV5-8,-,-,CASTPAPGLYQPQHF,TGTGCCAGCACCCCCGCCCCCGGGTTGTATCAGCCCCAGCATTTT
TRBJ2-1,TRBV27,-,TRBD1,CASFPADRVKDEQFF,TGTGCCAGCTTCCCCGCTGACAGGGTGAAAGATGAGCAGTTCTTC
TRBJ2-3,TRBV2,-,TRBD2,CASSALGTSGKGTQYF,TGTGCCAGCAGTGCGCTCGGGACTAGCGGGAAGGGTACGCAGTATTTT
TRBJ2-6,TRBV7-3,-,-,CASSLRALGSSGANVLTF,TGTGCCAGCAGCTTAAGGGCTCTTGGAAGCTCTGGGGCCAACGTCCTGACTTTC
TRBJ1-4,TRBV6-2/TRBV6-3,-,-,CASSYSTATNEKLFF,TGTGCCAGCAGTTACTCGACAGCAACTAATGAAAAACTGTTTTTT
TRBJ2-4,TRBV2,-,-,CASSEGQAKNIQYF,TGTGCCAGCAGTGAAGGACAGGCAAAAAACATTCAGTACTTC
TRBJ1-1,TRBV21-1,-,-,CASSKGGAEAFF,TGTGCCAGCAGCAAAGGGGGGGCTGAAGCTTTCTTT
TRBJ2-1,TRBV9,-,-,CASSVERPPKFF,TGTGCCAGCAGCGTAGAGAGGCCCCCGAAGTTCTTC
TRBJ1-5,TRBV7-6,few,-,CASSPGIGNQPQHF,TGTGCCAGCAGTCCAGGGATTGGCAATCAGCCCCAGCATTTT
TRBJ2-7,TRBV7-9,-,TRBD1,CASSWGGDRDYEQYF,TGTGCCAGCAGCTGGGGTGGGGACAGGGACTACGAGCAGTACTTC
TRBJ1-3,TRBV6-5,few,-,CASSSPGVGNTIYF,TGTGCCAGCAGTTCGCCGGGGGTTGGAAACACCATATATTTT
TRBJ2-7,TRBV9,-,TRBD2,CASSVVGSGRYEQYF,TGTGCCAGCAGCGTAGTAGGTAGCGGGAGATACGAGCAGTACTTC
TRBJ1-2,TRBV4-2,-,TRBD1,CASSHGTGVAYGYTF,TGTGCCAGCAGCCACGGGACAGGGGTAGCCTATGGCTACACCTTC
TRBJ1-1,TRBV11-2,-,-,CASSTGVNTEAFF,TGTGCCAGCAGCACGGGAGTGAACACTGAAGCTTTCTTT
TRBJ2-5,TRBV4-3,-,TRBD1,CASSKTGGRETQYF,TGCGCCAGCAGCAAAACAGGGGGCAGGGAGACCCAGTACTTC
TRBJ1-4,TRBV19,-,-,CASSKSGNEKLFF,TGTGCCAGTAGTAAGTCAGGCAATGAAAAACTGTTTTTT
TRBJ2-7,TRBV7-2,once,TRBD2,CASSLASGASGGEQYF,TGTGCCAGCAGCTTAGCTAGCGGGGCCTCGGGTGGCGAGCAGTACTTC